The 15 T cell receptor beta chains below come from one sample, sequenced in a study of OX40 agonist ivuxolimab in advanced cancers. Profiling relied on immunoSEQ multiplex PCR, and the TCRdb table lists in-frame clones only, not all of them. The repertoire holds 60,000 to 100,000 clones, with approximately 90% as singletons. The sequenced sample was CD4+ or CD8+ T cells sorted from blood, obtained in a trial of the OX40 agonist ivuxolimab. The origin of the receptors is an adult with an advanced solid tumor such as melanoma, head and neck, liver or kidney cancer.

The chain has TRBV5-4 and TRBJ2-5, with D perhaps TRBD2 (5 bases). This CDR3 region has 12 residues. Trimming stripped 5 bases from V and 9 bases from J, with 14 bases between. CDR1 and CDR2 (germline): SGHNT, YYREEE (reference sequence). The CDR3 nucleotides are TGTGCCAGCAGTCCGGACTGGTCGTCCCAGTACTTC. Residues: CASSPDWSSQYF. Supplemented by reference TRBV5-4 and TRBJ2-5, the full variable domain reads ETGVTQSPTHLIKTRGQQVTLRCSSQSGHNTVSWYQQALGQGPQFIFQYYREEENGRGNFPPRFSGLQFPNYSSELNVNALELDDSALYLCASSPDWSSQYFGPGTRLLVL.

The chain has TRBV7-9 and TRBJ2-5; TRBD2 aligns across 8 bases. The CDR3 loop spans 14 amino acids. The V segment lost 8 bases and the J segment 5 bases; nucleotides outside the gene matches: 10. Germline V lookup: CDR1 SEHNR, CDR2 FQNEAQ (reference sequence). CDR3 in DNA: TGTGCCAGCCAGAGGGGTAGCGGGACTGAGACCCAGTACTTC. Its translation: CASQRGSGTETQYF.

The V and J genes are TRBV9 and TRBJ2-6; TRBD2 is a possible D gene (6 bases). CDR3 length equals 19 residues. Germline CDR1 reads SGDLS; CDR2 reads YYNGEE. The V and J ends lost 1 base and 0 bases respectively, with 17 bases between them. The CDR3 is CASSVLSLASVSGANVLTF. CDR3 bases: TGTGCCAGCAGCGTACTGTCACTAGCAAGCGTCTCTGGGGCCAACGTCCTGACTTTC. The full variable domain, in which reference TRBV9 and TRBJ2-6 provide the parts outside the CDR3, is DSGVTQTPKHLITATGQRVTLRCSPRSGDLSVYWYQQSLDQGLQFLIQYYNGEERAKGNILERFSAQQFPDLHSELNLSSLELGDSALYFCASSVLSLASVSGANVLTFGAGSRLTVL.

The chain carries TRBV5-4 and TRBJ2-1; tentative D call: TRBD1 (5 bases). The CDR3 consists of 12 residues. The germline V gene encodes CDR1 SGHNT and CDR2 YYREEE (reference sequence). V lost 4 bases, J lost 6 bases, and 8 bases lay in between. The CDR3 DNA sequence: TGTGCCAGCAGCCCAGGGCGCAATGAGCAGTTCTTC. This sequence encodes CASSPGRNEQFF.

This rearrangement joins TRBV27 to TRBJ2-1, with D tentatively TRBD1 (6 bases). Between the trimmed V and J ends, which lost 2 bases and 4 bases, there was a span of 12 bases. The CDR3 is 15 residues long. CDR1 and CDR2 from the germline V gene are MNHEY and SMNVEV (reference sequence). CDR3 region: CASSLDRPSYNEQFF. As DNA, the CDR3 is TGTGCCAGCAGTTTAGACAGGCCCTCTTACAATGAGCAGTTCTTC.

This chain connects TRBV6-4 to TRBJ2-3; D may be TRBD2 (5 bases). V dropped 0 bases and J dropped 1 base, with 17 bases sitting between them. The CDR3 has 18 residues. Germline V lookup: CDR1 MRHNA, CDR2 SNTAGT. This CDR3 reads CASSDSSTRYLCTDTQYF. Written as DNA, the CDR3 is TGTGCCAGCAGTGACTCTTCTACTAGATACCTATGCACAGATACGCAGTATTTT.

The J gene is TRBJ2-7, the V gene TRBV6-5; 10 positions match TRBD1. V was clipped by 6 bases and J by 6 bases; unmatched bases: 5. Per germline, CDR1 MNHEY and CDR2 SVGAGI. This CDR3 spans 13 amino acids. The CDR3 bases are TGTGCCAGCAGCCGGGACAGGGGTCGCGAGCAGTACTTC. This encodes CASSRDRGREQYF.

This clone has only one observation. V usage is TRBV19 and J usage is TRBJ2-5, with 8 bases fitting TRBD2. V lost 6 bases to trimming and J lost 3 bases; unmatched junction nucleotides: 24. The CDR3 is made up of 20 amino acids. The germline V gene has CDR1 LNHDA and CDR2 SQIVND (reference sequence). The CDR3 sequence is CASSLTVSLGLAGGEETQYF. CDR3 DNA sequence: TGTGCCAGTAGCCTAACCGTGTCCCTAGGTTTGGCGGGAGGAGAAGAGACCCAGTACTTC.

V and J are TRBV4-3 and TRBJ1-6; D remains unclear. CDR1 is LGHNA, CDR2 YSLEER, per germline. V was cut by 4 bases and J by 8 bases, with 9 bases left in between. CDR3 length: 13 amino acids. CDR3 nucleotide sequence: TGCGCCAGCAGCCTTAGGACGGATTCACCCCTCCACTTT. Protein: CASSLRTDSPLHF.

The gene calls are TRBV5-6 and TRBJ2-4, with D tentatively TRBD1 (6 bases). Trimming left V 0 bases short and J 0 bases short, with 19 bases between. This CDR3 has 19 residues. In germline, CDR1 is SGHDT, CDR2 YYEEEE. DNA of the CDR3: TGTGCCAGCAGCTTGGCCTTTTACAGGGAAGATCTAGCCAAAAACATTCAGTACTTC. Its protein is CASSLAFYREDLAKNIQYF.

The chain employs TRBV5-1 and TRBJ1-1; D not resolved. V dropped 2 bases and J dropped 7 bases, with 15 bases sitting between them. CDR1 and CDR2 from the germline V gene are SGHRS and YFSETQ. The CDR3 consists of 14 residues. The CDR3 region is CASSFPGEIREAFF. The CDR3 coding sequence is TGCGCCAGCAGCTTTCCAGGAGAGATACGTGAAGCTTTCTTT.

The rearrangement joins TRBV19 to TRBJ1-2; the match to TRBD1 covers 8 bases. Germline V gives CDR1 LNHDA, CDR2 SQIVND (reference sequence). With V trimmed by 2 bases and J by 6 bases, 8 bases remained unmatched. The CDR3 covers 15 residues. CDR3 sequence (DNA): TGTGCCAGTAGTATACTGGGCAGGGGGCATAATGGCTACACCTTC. This gives the protein CASSILGRGHNGYTF.

This CDR3 reads CASSTETRLGNTIYF. CDR3 nucleotides: TGCGCCAGCAGCACCGAGACTCGTCTGGGAAACACCATATATTTT. V usage is TRBV5-1 and J usage is TRBJ1-3, with D unclear. Trimming pared 4 bases from V and 4 bases from J, leaving 15 bases between. In germline, CDR1 is SGHRS, CDR2 YFSETQ. CDR3 length: 15 amino acids.

The chain carries TRBV19 and TRBJ1-1; D remains unclear. The CDR3 length is 14 residues. Germline CDR1 LNHDA, CDR2 SQIVND (reference sequence). V was shortened by 2 bases and J by 1 base, with 8 bases between the two germline ends. The CDR3 is CASSIRVGNTEAFF. CDR3 bases: TGTGCCAGTAGTATAAGAGTCGGGAACACTGAAGCTTTCTTT.

This sequence joins TRBV18 and TRBJ2-2; a weak D match, TRBD2 (6 bases). The CDR3 runs 16 residues. The germline V gene has CDR1 KGHSH and CDR2 LQKENI. V shed 3 bases and J shed 0 bases, with 11 bases lying between them. This CDR3 reads CASSPPGLSNTGELFF. The CDR3 DNA reads TGTGCCAGCTCACCTCCGGGACTGTCGAACACCGGGGAGCTGTTTTTT.